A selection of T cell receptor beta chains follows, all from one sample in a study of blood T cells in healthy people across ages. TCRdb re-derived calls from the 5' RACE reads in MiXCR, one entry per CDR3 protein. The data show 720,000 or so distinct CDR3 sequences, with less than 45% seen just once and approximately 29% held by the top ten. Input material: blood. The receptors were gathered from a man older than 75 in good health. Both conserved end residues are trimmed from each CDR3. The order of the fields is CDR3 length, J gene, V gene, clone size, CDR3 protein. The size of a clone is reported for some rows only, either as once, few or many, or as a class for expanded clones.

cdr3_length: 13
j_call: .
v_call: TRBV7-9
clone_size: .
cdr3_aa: ASSLVGGASYEQY

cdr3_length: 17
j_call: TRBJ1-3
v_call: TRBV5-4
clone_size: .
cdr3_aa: ASRFGTAGTLGMRDTIY

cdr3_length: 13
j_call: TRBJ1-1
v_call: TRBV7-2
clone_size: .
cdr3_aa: ASLVGPQGATEAF

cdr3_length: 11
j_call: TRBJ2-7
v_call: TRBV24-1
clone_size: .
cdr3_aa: ATSVTGSYEQY

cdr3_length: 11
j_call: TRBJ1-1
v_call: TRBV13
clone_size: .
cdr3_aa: ASSRQGITEAF

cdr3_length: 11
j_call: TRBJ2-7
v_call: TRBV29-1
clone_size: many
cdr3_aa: SVDGTSGYEQY

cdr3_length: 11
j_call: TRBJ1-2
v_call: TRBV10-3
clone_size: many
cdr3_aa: AIRDLTGEGYT

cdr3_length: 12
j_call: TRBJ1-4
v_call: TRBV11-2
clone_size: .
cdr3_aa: ASSLSSTNEKLF

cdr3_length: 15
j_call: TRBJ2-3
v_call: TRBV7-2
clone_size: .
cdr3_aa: ASSLALGGDNTDTQY

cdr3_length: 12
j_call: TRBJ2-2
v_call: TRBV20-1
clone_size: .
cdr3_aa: SASRTANTGELF

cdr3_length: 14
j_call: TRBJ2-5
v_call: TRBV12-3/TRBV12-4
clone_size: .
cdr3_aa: ASRLRRGPPEETQY

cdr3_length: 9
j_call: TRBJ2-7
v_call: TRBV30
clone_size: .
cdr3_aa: AGSTTYEQY

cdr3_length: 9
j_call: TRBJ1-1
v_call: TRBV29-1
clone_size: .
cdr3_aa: SVAENTEAF

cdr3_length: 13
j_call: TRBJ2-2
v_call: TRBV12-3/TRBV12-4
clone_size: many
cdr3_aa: ASSLAQANTGELF

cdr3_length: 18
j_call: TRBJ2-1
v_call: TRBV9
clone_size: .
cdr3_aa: ASSVGWVIASGGAYNEQF

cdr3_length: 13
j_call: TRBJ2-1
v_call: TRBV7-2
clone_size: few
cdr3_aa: ASSTAQGSYNEQF

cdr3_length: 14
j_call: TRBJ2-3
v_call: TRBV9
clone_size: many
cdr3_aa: ASARGGGHPADTQY